This T cell receptor beta chain originates from a study of technical replicates of blood from several donors (dated by TCRdb to between 2016 and 2019). Library preparation employed the immunoSEQ multiplex PCR assay. TCRdb re-hosts the immuneACCESS table, in-frame sequences only. Its copies lack some clones; in the studies checked, an unresolved V gene accounts for under half of them, and the cause for the rest is not known. This sample lists about 81,000 clones; 70% to 90% were detected once. The top ten clonotypes cover around 4% of the sample. From cysteine to phenylalanine, the CDR3 is 15 amino acids long. Kept here is only the CDR3 DNA, which spans 45 bases and is read in frame from base 1. V has 4 bases trimmed and J has 4 bases trimmed; junction bases matching no gene number 7. CDR1 SGHVS and CDR2 FQNEAQ are derived from the germline V gene. To note about this clone: There is no known antigen for this receptor. Per-base qualities were not stored, and no clone one base away is much larger.

Sample: PBMCs. The source is a human donor in good health. Some clones in this sample may be carry-over from other donors' samples. The sequence is built from TRBV7-8 and TRBJ1-1; 9 bases in between match TRBD1. The CDR3 here reads CASSSYTGGFTEAFF. The nucleotide sequence reads as follows: TGTGCCAGCAGCTCCTACACAGGGGGCTTCACTGAAGCTTTCTTT.